These 20 T cell receptor beta chains originate from one sample sequenced in a study of blood T cell repertoires in COVID-19. Only in-frame clones appear in the TCRdb table, and some are missing; sequencing was by immunoSEQ multiplex PCR. Of approximately 230,000 clones in the sample, about nine tenths were seen once. The specimen sequenced was PBMCs or T cells enriched from blood (not recorded which). These receptors came from a man between 18 and 35 years old who had recovered from COVID-19.

The V and J genes are TRBV30 and TRBJ1-5, with 8 bases identical to TRBD1. This CDR3 contains 13 residues. Unmatched junction bases numbered 5, after V lost 5 bases and J lost 5 bases. Germline CDR1 GTSNPN, CDR2 SVGIG (reference sequence). The CDR3 DNA follows: TGTGCCTGGGCTACACAGGGGGATCAGCCCCAGCATTTT. This codes for CAWATQGDQPQHF.

The chain joins TRBV6-5 to TRBJ1-5; possibly TRBD1 for D (5 bases). The CDR3 spans 13 residues. Trimming stripped 8 bases from V and 4 bases from J, with 12 bases between. Germline V gene data show CDR1 as MNHEY and CDR2 as SVGAGI. This CDR3 reads CASGAAQNQPQHF. The CDR3 nucleotides read TGTGCCAGCGGGGCCGCCCAAAATCAGCCCCAGCATTTT.

CDR3 protein: CASSLETSGGLGEQYF. CDR3 coding DNA: TGCGCCAGCAGCTTGGAGACTAGCGGGGGCCTAGGCGAGCAGTACTTC. The chain combines TRBV5-1 with TRBJ2-7; TRBD2 matches at 12 bases. This CDR3 is built from 16 residues. Looked up from germline, CDR1 is SGHRS and CDR2 is YFSETQ. J was trimmed by 6 bases and V by 0 bases; bases with no gene match: 7.

This rearrangement joins TRBV23-1 to TRBJ2-7; TRBD1 might be the D (6 bases). TRBV23-1 is designated an ORF whose function remains uncertain. The CDR3 runs to 13 residues. V was cut by 8 bases and J by 3 bases, with 14 bases left in between. Here the CDR3 DNA reads TGCGCCAGCTTGGGCCGAGGGGGCTACGAGCAGTACTTC. Its protein is CASLGRGGYEQYF.

The J gene is TRBJ1-2, the V gene TRBV29-1; D not certain. The V gene lost 0 bases and the J gene lost 4 bases, with 9 bases spanning the gap. In germline, CDR1 is SQVTM, CDR2 ANQGSEA. The CDR3 is 13 residues long. Written as DNA, the CDR3 is TGCAGCGTTGAAGATCGGAGTTTCTATGGCTACACCTTC. Translating gives CSVEDRSFYGYTF.

The chain has TRBV9 and TRBJ1-1, with D uncertain. Germline V gene lookup returns CDR1 SGDLS and CDR2 YYNGEE. Trimming removed 4 bases at V and 7 bases at J, with 17 bases between. The CDR3 length is 14 residues. This CDR3 is CASSLMEREGEAFF. CDR3 DNA: TGTGCCAGCAGCCTCATGGAAAGGGAGGGTGAAGCTTTCTTT.

This chain links TRBV4-1 with TRBJ2-5, with TRBD2 matching 14 bases. V was pared by 4 bases and J by 4 bases, with 8 bases of the junction left unmatched. CDR3 length: 17 residues. Germline CDR1 reads MGHRA; CDR2 reads YSYEKL. The CDR3 loop reads CASSPRLAGGGRETQYF. The CDR3 nucleotides read TGCGCCAGCAGCCCCCGACTAGCGGGAGGGGGGCGAGAGACCCAGTACTTC.

The J gene is TRBJ2-3, the V gene TRBV15, with TRBD2 matching over 14 bases. V gave up 1 base and J gave up 10 bases; unmatched junction bases: 4. Germline CDR1 reads LNHNV; CDR2 reads YYDKDF (reference sequence). This CDR3 contains 15 residues. CDR3 protein: CATSRVGTSGGPQYF. DNA for the CDR3: TGTGCCACCAGCAGAGTCGGGACTAGCGGGGGTCCGCAGTATTTT. The variable domain in full, with the rest retrieved from reference TRBV15 and TRBJ2-3, is DAMVIQNPRYQVTQFGKPVTLSCSQTLNHNVMYWYQQKSSQAPKLLFHYYDKDFNNEADTPDNFQSRRPNTSFCFLDIRSPGLGDTAMYLCATSRVGTSGGPQYFGPGTRLTVL.

The rearrangement joins TRBV6-5 to TRBJ1-6; D remains unclear. Trimming shortened V by 1 base and J by 0 bases, and 7 bases separated the two germline ends. Germline V gene sequence: CDR1 MNHEY, CDR2 SVGAGI. CDR3 length equals 16 residues. In nucleotides, the CDR3 is TGTGCCAGCAGTTACTGGAGGAGCTCCTATAATTCACCCCTCCACTTT. The encoded protein is CASSYWRSSYNSPLHF.

The chain employs TRBV7-2 and TRBJ2-3; 13 bases match TRBD2. There are 16 residues in the CDR3. Trimming at V came to 4 bases and at J to 3 bases, leaving 4 bases not matched to a gene. Germline V gene lookup returns CDR1 SGHTA and CDR2 FQGNSA. CDR3 sequence reads: CASSSGLAGPTDTQYF. CDR3 nucleotide sequence: TGTGCCAGCAGCTCGGGACTAGCGGGGCCAACAGATACGCAGTATTTT.

The chain uses TRBV27 and TRBJ1-1, with D possibly being TRBD1 (5 bases). The germline V and J ends were trimmed by 6 bases and 3 bases, with 17 bases remaining between them. The germline gives CDR1 MNHEY, CDR2 SMNVEV (reference sequence). The CDR3 spans 15 residues. The chain's CDR3 is CASRGREWGDTEAFF. As DNA, the CDR3 is TGTGCCAGCAGGGGTAGGGAGTGGGGGGACACTGAAGCTTTCTTT.

Remarks on this clone: The sample carries other DNA sequences with the same CDR3. The chain employs TRBV10-2 and TRBJ1-4; 8 nucleotides align to TRBD1. Germline-derived CDR1 and CDR2 are WSHSY and SAAADI. This CDR3 contains 13 residues. With V trimmed by 6 bases and J by 8 bases, 5 bases remained unmatched. CDR3 DNA: TGCGCCAGCAGGGACAGGGTCGGAGAAAAACTGTTTTTT. This encodes CASRDRVGEKLFF.

For the CDR3, the DNA is TGTGCCAGCAGCTTAGAGGAGGAGTCATCCTACGAGCAGTACTTC. Translation gives CASSLEEESSYEQYF. The chain carries TRBV11-3 and TRBJ2-7; tentative D call: TRBD2 (5 bases). Germline values: CDR1 SGHNT, CDR2 YENEEA. The V end was cut by 0 bases, the J end by 1 base, with 10 bases between. The CDR3 sequence is 15 residues long.

The chain is built from TRBV28 and TRBJ1-4; no reliable D call. This CDR3 is built from 15 residues. Germline lookup yields CDR1 MDHEN and CDR2 SYDVKM. Trimming removed 2 bases at V and 7 bases at J, with 14 bases between. The CDR3 region has the DNA TGTGCCAGCAGTTTAGCGGGCAGAATGGGTGAAAAACTGTTTTTT. It is translated as CASSLAGRMGEKLFF.

This clone was counted only a few times. The rearrangement uses TRBV20-1 and TRBJ1-2; unclear D gene. Germline V gives CDR1 DFQATT, CDR2 SNEGSKA (reference sequence). The CDR3 consists of 11 residues. V lost 4 bases, J lost 8 bases, and 11 bases lay in between. CDR3 in amino acids: CSAKYSNGYTF. The CDR3 DNA reads TGCAGTGCTAAGTACAGCAACGGCTACACCTTC.

This sequence joins TRBV2 and TRBJ2-5, with 7 bases matching TRBD1. This CDR3 region has 16 residues. Per the germline V gene, CDR1 is SNHLY and CDR2 is FYNNEI. With 6 bases clipped from V and 0 bases from J, the junction kept 10 bases outside the gene matches. CDR3 sequence: CASRKPTGTNQETQYF. The CDR3 DNA reads as TGTGCCAGCAGAAAACCGACAGGGACGAACCAAGAGACCCAGTACTTC.

The rearrangement links TRBV5-5 to TRBJ2-7; D gene uncertain. V was clipped by 3 bases and J by 3 bases, with 16 bases between them. CDR3 length: 15 residues. In germline, CDR1 is SGHKS, CDR2 YYEKEE (reference sequence). Here the CDR3 reads CASSSPLQANYEQYF. The CDR3 DNA is TGTGCCAGCAGCTCGCCGCTCCAGGCCAACTACGAGCAGTACTTC.

The rearrangement uses TRBV13 and TRBJ2-1; no firm D call. Germline V gives CDR1 PRHDT, CDR2 FYEKMQ (reference sequence). The CDR3 has 13 residues. Trimming removed 1 base at V and 6 bases at J, with 7 bases between. The CDR3 sequence: CASSLVRSNEQFF. The DNA for the CDR3 is TGTGCCAGCAGCTTAGTGCGGAGCAATGAGCAGTTCTTC.

The CDR3 nucleotides are TGTGCCTGGAGCTTTGGGGGGGCTAGCACAGATACGCAGTATTTT. Protein: CAWSFGGASTDTQYF. The rearrangement uses TRBV30 and TRBJ2-3; D might be TRBD2 (7 bases). The CDR3 totals 15 residues. V lost 3 bases to trimming and J lost 0 bases, with 13 bases between them. The germline CDR1 and CDR2 sequences are GTSNPN and SVGIG (reference sequence).

The chain has TRBV24-1 and TRBJ2-1; 8 nucleotides agree with TRBD2. In germline, CDR1 is KGHDR, CDR2 SFDVKD. This CDR3 has 17 amino acids. V lost 3 bases, J lost 4 bases, and 10 bases stayed unmatched. The chain's CDR3 is CATSDKPGLAHYNEQFF. The CDR3 nucleotides are TGTGCCACCAGTGATAAACCTGGACTAGCCCATTACAATGAGCAGTTCTTC.